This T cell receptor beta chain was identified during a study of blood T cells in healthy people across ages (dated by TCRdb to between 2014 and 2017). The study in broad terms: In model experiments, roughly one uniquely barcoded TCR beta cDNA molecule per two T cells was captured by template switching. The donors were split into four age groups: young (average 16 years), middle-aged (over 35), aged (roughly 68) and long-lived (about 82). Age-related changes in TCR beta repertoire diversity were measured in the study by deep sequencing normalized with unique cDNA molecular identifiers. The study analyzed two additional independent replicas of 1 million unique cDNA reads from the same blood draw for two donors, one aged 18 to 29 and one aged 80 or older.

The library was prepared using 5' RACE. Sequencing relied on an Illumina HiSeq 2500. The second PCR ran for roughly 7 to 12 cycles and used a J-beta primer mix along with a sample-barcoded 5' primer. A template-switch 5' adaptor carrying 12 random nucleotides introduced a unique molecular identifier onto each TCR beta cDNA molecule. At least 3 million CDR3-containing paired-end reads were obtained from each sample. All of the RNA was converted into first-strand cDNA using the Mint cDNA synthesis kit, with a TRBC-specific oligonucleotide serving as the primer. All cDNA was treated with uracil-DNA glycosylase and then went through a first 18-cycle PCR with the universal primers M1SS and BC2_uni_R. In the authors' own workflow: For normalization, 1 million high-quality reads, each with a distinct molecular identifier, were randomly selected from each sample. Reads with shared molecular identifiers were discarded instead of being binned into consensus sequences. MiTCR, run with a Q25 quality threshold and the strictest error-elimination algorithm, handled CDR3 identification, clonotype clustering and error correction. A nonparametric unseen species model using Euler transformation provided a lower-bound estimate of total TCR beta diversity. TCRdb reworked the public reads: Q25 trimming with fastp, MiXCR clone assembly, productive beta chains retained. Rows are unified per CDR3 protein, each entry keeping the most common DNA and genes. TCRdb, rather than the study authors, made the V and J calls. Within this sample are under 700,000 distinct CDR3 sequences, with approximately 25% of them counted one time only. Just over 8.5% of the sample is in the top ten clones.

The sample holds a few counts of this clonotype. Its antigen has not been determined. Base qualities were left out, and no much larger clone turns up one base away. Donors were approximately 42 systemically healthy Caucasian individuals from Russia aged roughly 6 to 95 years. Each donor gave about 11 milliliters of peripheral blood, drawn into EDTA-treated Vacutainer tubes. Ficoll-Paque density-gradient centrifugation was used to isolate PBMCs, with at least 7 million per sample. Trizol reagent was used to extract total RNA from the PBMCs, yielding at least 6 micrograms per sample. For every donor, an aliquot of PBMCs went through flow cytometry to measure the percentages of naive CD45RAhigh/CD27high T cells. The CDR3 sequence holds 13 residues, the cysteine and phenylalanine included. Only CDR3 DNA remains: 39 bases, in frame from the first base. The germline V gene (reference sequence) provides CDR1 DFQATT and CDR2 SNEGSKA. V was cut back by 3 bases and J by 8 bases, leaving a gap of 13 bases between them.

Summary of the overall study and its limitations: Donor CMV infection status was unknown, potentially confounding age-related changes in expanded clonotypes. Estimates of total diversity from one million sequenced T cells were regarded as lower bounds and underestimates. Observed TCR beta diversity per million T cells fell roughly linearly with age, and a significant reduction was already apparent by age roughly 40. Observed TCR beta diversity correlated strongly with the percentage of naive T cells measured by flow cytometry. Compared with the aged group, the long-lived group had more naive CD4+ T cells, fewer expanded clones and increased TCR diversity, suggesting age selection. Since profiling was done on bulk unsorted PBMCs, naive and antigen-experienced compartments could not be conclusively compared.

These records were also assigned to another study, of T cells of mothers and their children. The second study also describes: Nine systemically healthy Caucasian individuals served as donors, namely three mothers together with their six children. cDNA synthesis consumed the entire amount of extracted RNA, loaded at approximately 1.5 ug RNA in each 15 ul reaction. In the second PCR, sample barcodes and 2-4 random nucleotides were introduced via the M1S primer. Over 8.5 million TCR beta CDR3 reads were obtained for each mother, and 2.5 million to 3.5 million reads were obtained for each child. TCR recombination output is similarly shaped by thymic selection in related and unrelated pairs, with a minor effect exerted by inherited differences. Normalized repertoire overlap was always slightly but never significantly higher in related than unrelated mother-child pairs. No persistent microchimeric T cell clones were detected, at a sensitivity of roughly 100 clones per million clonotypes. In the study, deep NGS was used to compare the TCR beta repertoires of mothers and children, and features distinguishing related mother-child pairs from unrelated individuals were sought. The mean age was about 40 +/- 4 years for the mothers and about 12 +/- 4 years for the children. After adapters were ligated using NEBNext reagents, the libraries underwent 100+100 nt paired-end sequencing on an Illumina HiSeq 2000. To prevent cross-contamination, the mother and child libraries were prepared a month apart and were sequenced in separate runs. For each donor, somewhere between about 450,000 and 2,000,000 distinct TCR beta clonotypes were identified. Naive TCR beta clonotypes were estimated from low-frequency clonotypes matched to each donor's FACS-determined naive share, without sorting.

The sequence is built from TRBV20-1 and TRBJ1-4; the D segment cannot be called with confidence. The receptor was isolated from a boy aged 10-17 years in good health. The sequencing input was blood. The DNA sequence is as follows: TGCAGTGCTAGCAAAGGCGCGGGGGAAAAACTGTTTTTT. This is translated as CSASKGAGEKLFF.